These 16 T cell receptor beta chains originate from one sample sequenced in a study of blood T cells in healthy people across ages. The second PCR ran about 6 to 12 cycles with a sample-barcoded 5' primer and J-beta primers. A single record per CDR3 protein comes from TCRdb applying MiXCR to the 5' RACE reads. The data show hundreds of thousands of distinct CDR3 sequences, with 56% seen just once and approximately 24% held by the top ten. Sequenced: blood. Every receptor here comes from a man in his forties in good health.

The chain is built from TRBV7-2 and TRBJ2-7; D tentatively reads TRBD1 or TRBD2 (5 bases each). Germline V lookup: CDR1 SGHTA, CDR2 FQGNSA. With 5 bases removed from V and 0 bases from J, the gap between germline ends came to 17 bases. The CDR3 loop spans 16 amino acids. The CDR3 coding sequence is TGTGCCAGCAGCCCCGAAGGGGCCAGCGGCTCCTACGAGCAGTACTTC. This translates into CASSPEGASGSYEQYF.

This clonotype has a handful of counts. The chain has TRBV7-3 and TRBJ2-1; tentative D call: TRBD2 (6 bases). V was clipped by 3 bases and J by 3 bases, with 12 bases between them. There are 15 residues in the CDR3. Germline CDR1 reads SGHTA; CDR2 reads FQGTGA. The CDR3 nucleotides are TGTGCCAGCAGCTTGGGGGACTCGGTCTACAATGAGCAGTTCTTC. Translated: CASSLGDSVYNEQFF.

The V gene is TRBV6-2 or TRBV6-3, the J gene TRBJ2-4; unclear D gene. The CDR3 loop spans 13 amino acids. The germline CDR1 and CDR2 sequences are MNHEY and SVGEGT. The V and J ends lost 5 bases and 7 bases respectively, with 12 bases between them. DNA for the CDR3: TGTGCCAGCAGTCGCACGACACCGAACATTCAGTACTTC. Translating it yields CASSRTTPNIQYF.

This clonotype was detected a few times. V and J are TRBV6-1 and TRBJ2-1; 8 nucleotides line up with TRBD1. The germline V gene has CDR1 MNHNS and CDR2 SASEGT. V lost 6 bases, J lost 6 bases, and 7 bases stayed unmatched. This CDR3 region has 14 residues. CDR3 protein: CASRMGDRFNEQFF. CDR3 DNA: TGTGCCAGCAGGATGGGGGACAGGTTCAATGAGCAGTTCTTC.

This sequence joins TRBV5-1 and TRBJ1-1; TRBD1 might be the D (6 bases). Germline V lookup: CDR1 SGHRS, CDR2 YFSETQ. V was shortened by 4 bases and J by 1 base, with 8 bases between the two germline ends. This CDR3 region has 13 residues. The chain's CDR3 is CASSGDKNTEAFF. The CDR3 nucleotides are TGCGCCAGCAGCGGGGACAAGAACACTGAAGCTTTCTTT.

The J gene is TRBJ2-5, the V gene TRBV6-1, with 10 positions matching TRBD1. The last part of the DNA fits TRBJ2-7 better; the J call may be wrong. CDR1 and CDR2 from the germline V gene are MNHNS and SASEGT. The CDR3 is 13 amino acids. This chain's CDR3 is CAGDRGLNYEQYF. For the CDR3, the DNA is TGTGCCGGGGACAGGGGTTTGAACTACGAGCAGTACTTC.

The chain recombines TRBV20-1 with TRBJ2-7; TRBD2 agrees at 9 bases. The trim removed 1 base at V and 4 bases at J, leaving 5 bases unmatched. CDR1 is DFQATT and CDR2 is SNEGSKA in the germline V gene (reference sequence). The length of the CDR3 is 14 residues. CDR3 bases: TGCAGTGCTAGAGCGACTAGCGGCGGTTACGAGCAGTACTTC. Translation gives CSARATSGGYEQYF.

This clonotype came up a few times. J is TRBJ1-2 and V is TRBV12-3 or TRBV12-4, with unresolved D. V lost 5 bases and J 8 bases, leaving 15 bases between the germline ends. CDR3 length: 13 amino acids. CDR3 sequence: CASSTRQGGGYTF. The DNA for the CDR3 is TGTGCCAGCAGTACCCGACAAGGCGGAGGCTACACCTTC.

This clonotype has a handful of counts. This rearrangement joins TRBV6-5 to TRBJ2-5, with 9 bases fitting TRBD1. Germline CDR1 MNHEY, CDR2 SVGAGI. The junction had 5 bases not matched to a gene; V was cut back by 4 bases and J by 8 bases. The CDR3 has 13 residues. Here the CDR3 DNA reads TGTGCCAGCAGTTCCCGGGACAGGGTTACCCAGTACTTC. Translated, it gives CASSSRDRVTQYF.

The chain has TRBV5-6 and TRBJ2-7; D call uncertain. The germline V gene encodes CDR1 SGHDT and CDR2 YYEEEE. The V and J ends lost 1 base and 5 bases respectively, with 4 bases between them. The CDR3 runs 11 residues. CDR3 sequence (DNA): TGTGCCAGCAGCTTGTATGACGAGCAGTACTTC. Translation gives CASSLYDEQYF.

This clonotype was counted only a few times. The chain links TRBV5-1 to TRBJ2-1; a possible D gene is TRBD1 (6 bases). The germline V and J ends were trimmed by 0 bases and 4 bases, with 14 bases remaining between them. The CDR3 has 16 amino acids. Germline CDR1 SGHRS, CDR2 YFSETQ. Here the CDR3 DNA reads TGCGCCAGCAGCTTGGAAGGCAGAGGGGGTTACAATGAGCAGTTCTTC. It is translated as CASSLEGRGGYNEQFF. The whole variable domain, remainder taken from reference TRBV5-1 and TRBJ2-1, is KAGVTQTPRYLIKTRGQQVTLSCSPISGHRSVSWYQQTPGQGLQFLFEYFSETQRNKGNFPGRFSGRQFSNSRSEMNVSTLELGDSALYLCASSLEGRGGYNEQFFGPGTRLTVL.

This clonotype was observed a few times. V and J are TRBV15 and TRBJ1-5; 8 bases are shared with TRBD1. Germline loops: CDR1 LNHNV, CDR2 YYDKDF (reference sequence). This CDR3 region has 13 residues. V dropped 4 bases and J dropped 6; count of bases not matched to a gene: 2. This CDR3 reads CATSNRGGQPQHF. Written as DNA, the CDR3 is TGTGCCACCAGCAACAGGGGGGGTCAGCCCCAGCATTTT.

This clonotype was counted a few times. This chain links TRBV5-1 with TRBJ2-7; the match to TRBD1 covers 8 bases. The CDR3 extends over 14 amino acids. After removal of 5 bases from V and 2 bases from J, the junction contained 6 bases not matched to a gene. Per germline, CDR1 SGHRS and CDR2 YFSETQ. CDR3 in DNA: TGCGCCAGCAGAATCGACAGGGGACCCTACGAGCAGTACTTC. Amino acids: CASRIDRGPYEQYF.

This chain connects TRBV6-5 to TRBJ2-3; 13 bases match TRBD2. The CDR3 extends over 18 amino acids. Germline V gene data show CDR1 as MNHEY and CDR2 as SVGAGI. Trimming removed 4 bases from V and 1 base from J; junction bases left unmatched: 8. The CDR3 region has the DNA TGTGCCAGCAGTTTGGGACTAGCGGGATCGTTCGGCACAGATACGCAGTATTTT. Its translation: CASSLGLAGSFGTDTQYF.

The V gene is TRBV19, the J gene TRBJ2-1, with TRBD2 matching over 9 bases. The CDR3 is 16 residues long. With V trimmed by 3 bases and J by 2 bases, 5 bases remained unmatched. From germline, CDR1 is LNHDA and CDR2 SQIVND (reference sequence). The CDR3 is CASSIRGGAAYNEQFF. The DNA of the CDR3 is TGTGCCAGTAGTATCCGCGGGGGGGCGGCCTACAATGAGCAGTTCTTC.

In this sample, this clonotype turned up many times. This chain's CDR3 is CASSLGTVQETQYF. CDR3 DNA sequence: TGCGCCAGCAGCTTGGGGACAGTCCAAGAGACCCAGTACTTC. The V gene is TRBV5-1, the J gene TRBJ2-5, with D maybe TRBD1 (6 bases). Germline V gives CDR1 SGHRS, CDR2 YFSETQ. The CDR3 loop spans 14 amino acids. V shed 0 bases and J shed 1 base, with 7 bases lying between them.